Below, 21 T cell receptor beta chains from the same sample are listed, as sequenced in a study of monozygotic twins with inflammatory bowel disease. One entry per CDR3 protein, without DNA, is what TCRdb gives after re-calling the 5' RACE reads. The sample has under 350,000 distinct CDR3 sequences. Sequencing was done on a sample of blood. The receptors shown here come from a human donor with ulcerative colitis or Crohn's disease, or a healthy co-twin of an affected twin (not recorded which).

The rearrangement uses TRBV5-1 and TRBJ1-3; TCRdb's assignment of TRBD1 cannot be checked, as there is no DNA. CDR1 and CDR2 (germline): SGHRS, YFSETQ. This CDR3 is 16 amino acids long. The chain's CDR3 is CASSLDAPGSGNTIYF.

V and J are TRBV5-1 and TRBJ2-1. The CDR3 contains 13 residues. Germline CDR1 SGHRS, CDR2 YFSETQ. The chain's CDR3 is CASSLVYGDEQFF.

This chain uses TRBV7-2 with TRBJ1-2; the TCRdb D gene call, TRBD1, has no DNA to confirm it. CDR1 is SGHTA, CDR2 FQGNSA, per germline. CDR3 length: 14 amino acids. The CDR3 spells CASSPQTGNYGYTF. Supplemented by reference TRBV7-2 and TRBJ1-2, the full variable domain reads GAGVSQSPSNKVTEKGKDVELRCDPISGHTALYWYRQSLGQGLEFLIYFQGNSAPDKSGLPSDRFSAERTGGSVSTLTIQRTQQEDSAVYLCASSPQTGNYGYTFGSGTRLTVV.

The J gene is TRBJ1-3, the V gene TRBV14. From germline, CDR1 is SGHDN and CDR2 FVKESK. The CDR3 contains 12 residues. CDR3 residues: CASSQVGNTIYF.

This chain joins TRBV5-1 and TRBJ2-1; TCRdb's D call of TRBD1 is untestable without DNA. Germline V gene lookup returns CDR1 SGHRS and CDR2 YFSETQ. The CDR3 length is 16 residues. The CDR3 loop is CASSPGGGHLNNEQFF.

This sequence joins TRBV20-1 and TRBJ2-1; TCRdb designates TRBD1, a call that cannot be tested without DNA. The germline V gene encodes CDR1 DFQATT and CDR2 SNEGSKA (reference sequence). The CDR3 is 11 amino acids. This chain's CDR3 is CSASGWLEQFF.

The CDR3: CASSLVDRVGELFF. The rearrangement uses TRBV11-2 and TRBJ2-2; the D gene TCRdb calls, TRBD1, cannot be checked with no DNA. The V gene's germline CDR1 is SGHAT and CDR2 FQNNGV. The CDR3 consists of 14 residues.

The chain links TRBV6-2 or TRBV6-3 to TRBJ2-1; TCRdb indicates TRBD1, and absent DNA this call remains unverified. There are 15 residues in the CDR3. Germline CDR1 and CDR2: MNHEY and SVGEGT. CDR3 sequence: CASRPDRVSYNEQFF.

The gene calls are TRBV11-2 and TRBJ2-1; TCRdb lists TRBD2, though no DNA is available to test this call. Germline CDR1 and CDR2: SGHAT and FQNNGV. This CDR3 is built from 15 residues. Here the CDR3 reads CASSLDRPLGVEQFF.

The chain carries TRBV29-1 and TRBJ1-2; no DNA is available, so the TRBD1 call from TCRdb remains unchecked. CDR3 length equals 16 residues. CDR1 and CDR2 (germline): SQVTM, ANQGSEA. CDR3 protein: CSVPPGQGGENYGYTF.

The rearrangement links TRBV7-3 to TRBJ2-2; TCRdb gives TRBD1 as the D gene, but with no DNA this cannot be confirmed. The CDR3 totals 15 residues. CDR1 SGHTA and CDR2 FQGTGA come from the germline V gene. CDR3 protein: CASSQTGGEVGELFF. Full variable domain (remainder filled in from reference TRBV7-3 and TRBJ2-2): GAGVSQTPSNKVTEKGKYVELRCDPISGHTALYWYRQSLGQGPEFLIYFQGTGAADDSGLPNDRFFAVRPEGSVSTLKIQRTERGDSAVYLCASSQTGGEVGELFFGEGSRLTVL.

This chain connects TRBV2 to TRBJ1-4; the TCRdb call, TRBD1, lacks DNA for checking. The CDR3 contains 18 residues. Germline V gives CDR1 SNHLY, CDR2 FYNNEI. The CDR3 spells CASSDTAGASSTNEKLFF.

This chain joins TRBV6-5 and TRBJ2-1; checking the TCRdb D call of TRBD2 is not possible without DNA. CDR3 length equals 15 residues. CDR1 is MNHEY and CDR2 is SVGAGI in the germline V gene. The CDR3 sequence is CASSYTSRGRDEQFF.

This rearrangement joins TRBV6-2 or TRBV6-3 to TRBJ1-2. Germline assignment: CDR1 MNHEY and CDR2 SVGEGT. The CDR3 totals 14 residues. The CDR3 is CASSRPPVGYGYTF.

The J gene is TRBJ2-7, the V gene TRBV14. The CDR3 consists of 12 residues. From germline, CDR1 is SGHDN and CDR2 FVKESK. The CDR3: CASSQAPYEQYF.

V and J are TRBV4-3 and TRBJ1-1. The CDR3 length is 15 residues. Germline CDR1 is LGHNA and CDR2 is YSLEER. The chain's CDR3 is CASSQDINRNTEAFF.

V gene TRBV20-1 combines with J gene TRBJ1-2; TCRdb proposes TRBD1, but this gene call is untestable without DNA. The CDR3 is made up of 19 amino acids. Germline V gene data show CDR1 as DFQATT and CDR2 as SNEGSKA (reference sequence). This CDR3 is CSALDSTRRQGASNYGYTF.

This sequence joins TRBV12-3 or TRBV12-4 and TRBJ2-7; TCRdb's assignment of TRBD2 cannot be checked, as there is no DNA. This CDR3 has 15 residues. The CDR3: CAITLAEGGPYEQYF.

The chain carries TRBV7-9 and TRBJ1-5; TCRdb indicates TRBD1, and absent DNA this call remains unverified. Germline loops: CDR1 SEHNR, CDR2 FQNEAQ (reference sequence). CDR3 length equals 13 residues. CDR3 region: CASSLGGRQPQHF. The whole variable domain, remainder taken from reference TRBV7-9 and TRBJ1-5, is DTGVSQNPRHKITKRGQNVTFRCDPISEHNRLYWYRQTLGQGPEFLTYFQNEAQLEKSRLLSDRFSAERPKGSFSTLEIQRTEQGDSAMYLCASSLGGRQPQHFGDGTRLSIL.

This chain uses TRBV7-3 with TRBJ2-3; TCRdb's D call, TRBD1, is unchecked because there is no DNA. Germline V lookup: CDR1 SGHTA, CDR2 FQGTGA. The CDR3 is 14 amino acids. The CDR3 loop is CASSLAGATDTQYF. The entire variable domain, with the rest obtained from reference TRBV7-3 and TRBJ2-3, is as follows: GAGVSQTPSNKVTEKGKYVELRCDPISGHTALYWYRQSLGQGPEFLIYFQGTGAADDSGLPNDRFFAVRPEGSVSTLKIQRTERGDSAVYLCASSLAGATDTQYFGPGTRLTVL.

CDR3 sequence: CASSIRQGYNEQFF. This sequence joins TRBV19 and TRBJ2-1; TCRdb reports TRBD2, a call that lacks DNA to check it against. Germline-derived CDR1 and CDR2 are LNHDA and SQIVND (reference sequence). The CDR3 runs 14 residues.